The TCR beta chain described here comes from a study of response to subunit inactivated influenza vaccine. One entry per CDR3 protein, called by TCRdb with MiXCR from the RT-PCR reads. The repertoire consists of some 550,000 distinct CDR3 sequences, with less than 25% occurring once and the leading ten covering 2.5% to 3.5%. CDR1 is SGHVS, CDR2 FNYEAQ, per germline. The CDR3 is 13 residues long. The V and J ends lost 5 bases and 5 bases respectively, with 12 bases between them. The data were also submitted as part of a second study, on T cells expressing NK-cell markers. According to that study: Scientists made TCR beta cDNA using 5'RACE template switching with UMIs.

The chain has TRBV7-6 and TRBJ2-5, with a tentative D call TRBD1 (6 bases). This sequence originates from a man aged 50 to 59 who received an inactivated influenza vaccine. Sequencing used CD4+ T cells sorted from PBMCs, obtained 11 to 12 days after vaccination. The CDR3 region has the DNA TGTGCCAGCAGCCTCCGACAGGCGGAGACCCAGTACTTC. Translating gives CASSLRQAETQYF.